Below, 7 T cell receptor beta chains from the same sample are listed, as sequenced in a study of cytomegalovirus exposure and HLA in healthy donors. The PCR had 60 Vbeta and 13 Jbeta primers. Only in-frame clones appear in the TCRdb table, and some are missing; sequencing was by immunoSEQ multiplex PCR. The sample includes fewer than 120,000 clones, around 76% seen only once; the top ten take 13%. The specimen was PBMCs. The receptors here all came from a man aged 25-45 years in good health and CMV-seropositive.

In regard to this clone: At one boundary the junction diverges from the germline segment, which might be a read error. The identical CDR3 is also encoded by other nucleotide sequences in the sample. The V call is TRBV29-1, the J call TRBJ2-5, with a weak D call TRBD2 (6 bases). The germline CDR1 and CDR2 sequences are SQVTM and ANQGSEA. The CDR3 length is 13 residues. DNA for the CDR3: TGCAGCGTCGAAGACCGGGGGCAAGAGACCCAGTACTTC. It encodes CSVEDRGQETQYF.

V is TRBV19 and J is TRBJ1-1, with TRBD1 identical over 9 bases. CDR1 is LNHDA, CDR2 SQIVND, per germline (reference sequence). After removal of 4 bases from V and 0 bases from J, the junction contained 0 bases not matched to a gene. This CDR3 has 14 residues. CDR3 sequence: CASSRTGVNTEAFF. The CDR3 bases are TGTGCCAGTAGTAGGACAGGGGTGAACACTGAAGCTTTCTTT.

This CDR3 reads CASSLALEGNEQFF. The CDR3 DNA follows: TGTGCCAGCAGCTTAGCGCTAGAAGGTAATGAGCAGTTCTTC. The chain is built from TRBV7-2 and TRBJ2-1; D is ambiguous. CDR1 is SGHTA, CDR2 FQGNSA, per germline. The V end lost 0 bases, the J end lost 7 bases, and 10 bases lay between the germline ends. The CDR3 consists of 14 residues.

This chain connects TRBV11-2 to TRBJ2-7, with D possibly TRBD1 on 6 matching bases. The length of the CDR3 is 16 residues. From germline, CDR1 is SGHAT and CDR2 FQNNGV. V lost 0 bases, J lost 3 bases, and 15 bases lay in between. The chain's CDR3 is CASSLDPPGGGYEQYF. DNA of the CDR3: TGTGCCAGCAGCTTAGATCCGCCTGGGGGCGGCTACGAGCAGTACTTC.

V usage is TRBV5-1 and J usage is TRBJ2-3; 7 positions match TRBD1. Per germline, CDR1 SGHRS and CDR2 YFSETQ. The junction had 2 bases not matched to a gene; V was cut back by 4 bases and J by 0 bases. The CDR3 contains 14 residues. Written as DNA, the CDR3 is TGCGCCAGCAGCCAACAGGGGAGCACAGATACGCAGTATTTT. It codes for CASSQQGSTDTQYF. Based on the CDR3 plus reference TRBV5-1 and TRBJ2-3, the full variable domain is KAGVTQTPRYLIKTRGQQVTLSCSPISGHRSVSWYQQTPGQGLQFLFEYFSETQRNKGNFPGRFSGRQFSNSRSEMNVSTLELGDSALYLCASSQQGSTDTQYFGPGTRLTVL.

The V gene is TRBV7-8, the J gene TRBJ1-3; maybe TRBD1 (6 bases). The length of the CDR3 is 15 residues. Germline V CDR1 and CDR2: SGHVS, FQNEAQ. Trimming pared 3 bases from V and 2 bases from J, leaving 11 bases between. CDR3 amino acids: CASSFITGPGNTIYF. DNA for the CDR3: TGTGCCAGCAGCTTCATAACAGGGCCTGGAAACACCATATATTTT.

The chain has TRBV7-9 and TRBJ2-7; D may be TRBD2 (6 bases). Germline V gene lookup returns CDR1 SEHNR and CDR2 FQNEAQ (reference sequence). The CDR3 totals 16 residues. The germline V and J ends were trimmed by 1 base and 3 bases, with 16 bases remaining between them. The CDR3 sequence is CASSLDAGSTDYEQYF. The CDR3 nucleotides read TGTGCCAGCAGCTTAGACGCGGGGTCGACCGACTACGAGCAGTACTTC. Filled out from reference TRBV7-9 and TRBJ2-7, the complete variable domain reads DTGVSQNPRHKITKRGQNVTFRCDPISEHNRLYWYRQTLGQGPEFLTYFQNEAQLEKSRLLSDRFSAERPKGSFSTLEIQRTEQGDSAMYLCASSLDAGSTDYEQYFGPGTRLTVT.